Sequencing of this T cell receptor (beta chain) was carried out in a study of shared clonotypes between healthy human individuals. Study conclusions and caveats: Represented genetic and exposure-history diversity was restricted by having few donors.

Germline V gene lookup returns CDR1 SGHDT and CDR2 YYEEEE. The V segment lost 5 bases and the J segment 1 base; nucleotides outside the gene matches: 11. The length of the CDR3 is 18 residues. It was 300 to 350 ng DNA, roughly 32,000 T cell genomes, that went into each replicate PCR of unsorted PBMC. Sequencing of unsorted PBMC DNA was carried out using ten immunoSEQ deep assay plates. The data were produced by immunoSEQ multiplex PCR, yet TCRdb's version contains in-frame clones alone and is incomplete. There are a few hundred thousand clones in the sample; roughly 79% occur only once, and 12% lies in the top ten. There are many counts of this clone. Antigen: not known.

The sequencing input was PBMCs. This receptor was identified in a woman in her thirties or forties in good health. Some clones in this sample may be carry-over from other donors' samples. This chain joins TRBV5-6 and TRBJ2-1, with 11 positions matching TRBD2. The CDR3 loop is CASRRSGRDYYSYNEQFF. In DNA form, the CDR3 reads TGTGCCAGCAGACGTAGCGGGAGGGATTACTATTCCTACAATGAGCAGTTCTTC.